These 9 T cell receptor beta chains originate from one sample sequenced in a study of T cells after yellow fever vaccination. TCRdb redid the calling of the 5' RACE reads with MiXCR, one entry per CDR3 protein. The sample shows under 700,000 distinct CDR3 sequences, 17% of them seen only once. The material sequenced was PBMCs, taken less than 6 days after the first yellow fever vaccination. The receptor set was obtained from a man younger than 35 who received the YFV17D yellow fever vaccine.

The table lists this clonotype with many counts. This may be a read error: a much more frequent sequence differs by one nucleotide. V usage is TRBV7-2 and J usage is TRBJ1-6; tentatively, D is TRBD1 (6 bases). Germline CDR1 is SGHTA and CDR2 is FQGNSA. Trimming took off 3 bases at V and 9 bases at J, with 6 bases between the two ends. The CDR3 consists of 12 residues. CDR3: CASSLDSSPLHF. The CDR3 DNA reads TGTGCCAGCAGCTTGGACAGTTCACCCCTCCACTTT.

This clonotype has just a few counts. This rearrangement joins TRBV27 to TRBJ1-2, with D possibly matching TRBD1 (5 bases). Per the germline V gene, CDR1 is MNHEY and CDR2 is SMNVEV (reference sequence). CDR3 length: 17 residues. The V gene lost 3 bases and the J gene lost 7 bases, with 24 bases spanning the gap. The CDR3 coding sequence is TGTGCCAGCAGTTTTGGGGCCGGGGGGACGGGCGAGGGTGGCTACACCTTC. As protein: CASSFGAGGTGEGGYTF.

The sample holds a few counts of this clonotype. The rearrangement uses TRBV5-1 and TRBJ2-1; the D is unclear. Germline values: CDR1 SGHRS, CDR2 YFSETQ. Deletions cut 4 bases from V and 6 bases from J, with 17 bases between. The CDR3 totals 15 residues. The CDR3 spells CASSPDQKKGNEQFF. The CDR3 coding sequence is TGCGCCAGCAGCCCCGATCAGAAGAAAGGCAATGAGCAGTTCTTC. Supplemented by reference TRBV5-1 and TRBJ2-1, the full variable domain reads KAGVTQTPRYLIKTRGQQVTLSCSPISGHRSVSWYQQTPGQGLQFLFEYFSETQRNKGNFPGRFSGRQFSNSRSEMNVSTLELGDSALYLCASSPDQKKGNEQFFGPGTRLTVL.

V gene TRBV5-4 combines with J gene TRBJ2-5, with D unresolved. CDR3 length equals 13 residues. Germline lookup yields CDR1 SGHNT and CDR2 YYREEE (reference sequence). Trimming left V 6 bases short and J 1 base short, with 10 bases between. The CDR3 region is CASTLPPQETQYF. DNA for the CDR3: TGTGCCAGCACTCTCCCCCCCCAAGAGACCCAGTACTTC. Complete variable domain (other parts from reference TRBV5-4 and TRBJ2-5): ETGVTQSPTHLIKTRGQQVTLRCSSQSGHNTVSWYQQALGQGPQFIFQYYREEENGRGNFPPRFSGLQFPNYSSELNVNALELDDSALYLCASTLPPQETQYFGPGTRLLVL.

The chain is built from TRBV20-1 and TRBJ1-5; 10 bases line up with TRBD1. Germline-derived CDR1 and CDR2 are DFQATT and SNEGSKA (reference sequence). The V gene end was trimmed by 2 bases and the J gene end by 0 bases; junction bases not matched to a gene: 7. CDR3 length: 17 amino acids. Here the CDR3 DNA reads TGCAGTGCTAGACGATGGACAGGGGGAAATAGCAATCAGCCCCAGCATTTT. Protein: CSARRWTGGNSNQPQHF.

This clonotype has more than one count but fewer than ten. V usage is TRBV27 and J usage is TRBJ1-1; 10 bases fit TRBD1. V dropped 5 bases and J dropped 6; count of bases not matched to a gene: 6. CDR1 is MNHEY, CDR2 SMNVEV, per germline (reference sequence). The CDR3 has 14 amino acids. CDR3 DNA: TGTGCCAGCAGTCAGGGACAGGGGTGGGCTGAAGCTTTCTTT. Translation: CASSQGQGWAEAFF.

The rearrangement uses TRBV2 and TRBJ1-3; maybe TRBD1 (5 bases). Germline CDR1 is SNHLY and CDR2 is FYNNEI. Trimming took off 7 bases at V and 2 bases at J, with 15 bases between the two ends. This CDR3 spans 15 amino acids. In nucleotides, the CDR3 is TGTGCCAGCATGCGTCTTGGGGCGCCTGGAAACACCATATATTTT. Translation gives CASMRLGAPGNTIYF. Full variable domain (remainder filled in from reference TRBV2 and TRBJ1-3): EPEVTQTPSHQVTQMGQEVILRCVPISNHLYFYWYRQILGQKVEFLVSFYNNEISEKSEIFDDQFSVERPDGSNFTLKIRSTKLEDSAMYFCASMRLGAPGNTIYFGEGSWLTVV.

In its sample, this clonotype was seen a few times. The chain carries TRBV7-9 and TRBJ2-3; 8 bases match TRBD2. Germline values: CDR1 SEHNR, CDR2 FQNEAQ (reference sequence). The CDR3 has 16 amino acids. V shed 5 bases and J 5 bases; nucleotides not matched to a gene: 12. The CDR3: CASSITPGGPGDTQYF. CDR3 bases: TGTGCCAGCAGCATCACCCCGGGGGGGCCAGGAGATACGCAGTATTTT.

This clonotype was counted a few times. The chain employs TRBV6-2 or TRBV6-3 and TRBJ1-2, with no clear D. CDR3 size: 13 residues. From germline, CDR1 is MNHEY and CDR2 SVGEGT. V was pared by 7 bases and J by 6 bases, with 15 bases between. The CDR3: CASNRNLGDGYTF. The CDR3 nucleotides are TGTGCCAGCAACCGAAATCTCGGGGATGGCTACACCTTC.